These T cell receptor beta chains were read from a single sample in a study of patients and donors after allogeneic stem cell transplantation. TCRdb called the RT-PCR reads again in MiXCR, with one record for every CDR3 protein. This table holds hundreds of thousands of distinct CDR3 sequences, roughly 17% found once. Sequenced: blood, either unsorted or a sorted T cell fraction (not recorded which). These receptors were collected from a human donor who was either an allogeneic HSCT recipient or a stem cell or donor lymphocyte infusion donor (not recorded which). It is not recorded whose cells these are; they may come from a transplant donor. Both conserved end residues are part of each CDR3. A D gene is named only where the DNA matches it firmly. The size field is filled for only some rows; it gives once, few, many or a size class.

>TRBJ1-1|TRBV18|few|NA
TGTGCCAGCTCACGATACTTGCAGGTTAGGAGCACTGAAGCTTTCTTT
CASSRYLQVRSTEAFF
>TRBJ2-7|TRBV29-1|NA|NA
TGCAGCGTTGTAGCAGGGGACTACGAGCAGTACTTC
CSVVAGDYEQYF
>TRBJ2-3|TRBV20-1|few|TRBD2
TGCAGTGCTAGATTGTTAGCGGGGGGGCCAGATACGCAGTATTTT
CSARLLAGGPDTQYF
>TRBJ2-7|TRBV12-3/TRBV12-4|many|NA
NA
CASSSSGRGEQYF
>TRBJ2-7|TRBV11-2|NA|TRBD2
TGTGCCAGCAGCTTAGCCTTTGCGGGAGTCTACGAGCAGTACTTC
CASSLAFAGVYEQYF
>TRBJ2-7|TRBV10-3|many|NA
TGTGCCATCAGTGCGAAGACGGGGTACGAGCAGTACTTC
CAISAKTGYEQYF
>TRBJ2-1|TRBV7-9|few|NA
TGTGCCAGCGGGCAGCGAAATGAGCAGTTCTTC
CASGQRNEQFF
>TRBJ2-7|TRBV5-5|NA|NA
TGTGCCAGCAGCTTCCGGTCGCGTTCGACCTACGAGCAGTACTTC
CASSFRSRSTYEQYF
>TRBJ2-5|TRBV4-1|NA|NA
TGCGCCAGCAGCCAAGAGACAGCTGAAGAGACCCAGTACTTC
CASSQETAEETQYF
>TRBJ2-1|TRBV19|few|TRBD2
TGTGCCAGTAGTAACCAGCGGGGCCGCTACAATGAGCAGTTCTTC
CASSNQRGRYNEQFF
>TRBJ2-1|TRBV12-3/TRBV12-4|many|TRBD1
TGTGCCAGCAGTTTACAGCGCCCCGGGACAGCGACCTACAATGAGCAGTTCTTC
CASSLQRPGTATYNEQFF
>TRBJ2-1|TRBV5-1|few|NA
TGCGCCAGCAGCGCGGGGTGGGGCGGCTCCTACAATGAGCAGTTCTTC
CASSAGWGGSYNEQFF
>TRBJ1-3|TRBV6-5|NA|NA
TGTGCCAGCAGTTACGTCCCGGGCTCCGGAAACACCATATATTTT
CASSYVPGSGNTIYF
>TRBJ2-1|TRBV9|many|TRBD2
TGTGCCAGCAGTCGGACTAGCGGATATGAGCAGTTCTTC
CASSRTSGYEQFF
>TRBJ2-3|TRBV7-3|NA|TRBD2
TGTGCCAGCAGCTTAAGGCGGGGGGGCCAGGGAGATACGCAGTATTTT
CASSLRRGGQGDTQYF
>TRBJ1-1|TRBV7-2|NA|NA
TGTGCCAGCAGCTTAAGGGCCACTGAAGCTTTCTTT
CASSLRATEAFF
>TRBJ2-7|TRBV6-2/TRBV6-3|NA|NA
TGTGCCAGCAGCCCATTAGACCAGGGCGACGAGCAGTACTTC
CASSPLDQGDEQYF
>TRBJ2-7|TRBV30|NA|NA
TGTGCCCCCCGGAAGGGTCCTCCCTACGAGCAGTACTTC
CAPRKGPPYEQYF
>TRBJ2-1|TRBV19|NA|TRBD2
TGTGCCAGTAGCCAGCGACTAGCACCCAGGAGGAATGAGCAGTTCTTC
CASSQRLAPRRNEQFF
>TRBJ2-5|TRBV7-9|few|TRBD1
TGTGCCAGCAGCCTCATACAGGGGGGAGAGACCCAGTACTTC
CASSLIQGGETQYF
>TRBJ1-1|TRBV4-3|few|TRBD1
TGCGCCAGCAGCCAAGGTACAGGGGACACTGAAGCTTTCTTT
CASSQGTGDTEAFF
>TRBJ2-5|TRBV5-1|few|NA
TGCGCCAGCAGTCCCTCGCTGGACGTCTGGGAGACCCAGTACTTC
CASSPSLDVWETQYF
>TRBJ2-4|TRBV7-2|few|NA
TGTGCCAGCAGCCTCAAGGGGGGGACGGCGCCCAAAAACATTCAGTACTTC
CASSLKGGTAPKNIQYF
>TRBJ1-2|TRBV6-1|NA|NA
TGTGCCAGCAGCGCCGGGACTTACTATGGCTACACCTTC
CASSAGTYYGYTF
>TRBJ1-1|TRBV20-1|many|NA
TGCAGTGCCTTGGGATCTGAAGCTTTCTTT
CSALGSEAFF
>TRBJ1-5|TRBV2|few|NA
TGTGCCAGCAGTCTCCGGGACGGGGGGGATCAGCCCCAGCATTTT
CASSLRDGGDQPQHF
>TRBJ2-1|TRBV7-9|few|NA
TGTGCCAGCAGCTTCGACCTAGACAATGAGCAGTTCTTC
CASSFDLDNEQFF
>TRBJ2-3|TRBV25-1|few|NA
TGTGCCAGCGGGGGACTTCGGACAGATACGCAGTATTTT
CASGGLRTDTQYF
>TRBJ2-7|TRBV4-2|few|NA
TGTGCCAGCAGCCAAGTTGGGGACTCCTACGAGCAGTACTTC
CASSQVGDSYEQYF
>TRBJ1-2|TRBV7-2|few|NA
TGTGCCAGCACCGTGAACCTCCGCTATGGCTACACCTTC
CASTVNLRYGYTF
>TRBJ2-1|TRBV9|NA|TRBD2
TGTGCCAGCAGCGCCTCGGGACTAGCGGGGTACAATGAGCAGTTCTTC
CASSASGLAGYNEQFF
>TRBJ2-1|TRBV14|few|TRBD2
TGTGCCAGCAGCAAACTAGCGGGAGTGGGCATATGGCATGAGCAGTTCTTC
CASSKLAGVGIWHEQFF
>TRBJ1-3|TRBV20-1|NA|NA
TGCAGTGCTAGAGTCCGGACCATCTCTGGAAACACCATATATTTT
CSARVRTISGNTIYF
>TRBJ2-7|TRBV10-3|many|TRBD1
TGTGCCATCAGATCCGGGACAGGGTACGAGCAGTACTTC
CAIRSGTGYEQYF
>TRBJ2-5|TRBV12-3/TRBV12-4|many|NA
TGTGCCAGCAGTTCCGGCCAAGAGACCCAGTACTTC
CASSSGQETQYF
>TRBJ2-1|TRBV3-1|few|NA
TGTGCCAGCAGCCAGGAGGGACTCGCCAGCTCCTACAATGAGCAGTTCTTC
CASSQEGLASSYNEQFF
>TRBJ1-1|TRBV25-1|NA|NA
TGTGCCAGCAGGTCCCTATGGGGGACTGATGCTGAAGCTTTCTTT
CASRSLWGTDAEAFF
>TRBJ2-1|TRBV6-2/TRBV6-3|NA|TRBD1
TGTGCCAGCAGTTCGCGGACAGGGGGCGGTTACAATGAGCAGTTCTTC
CASSSRTGGGYNEQFF
>TRBJ2-1|TRBV5-1|many|TRBD2
TGCGCCAGCAGCTGGCCGGGACTAGTAGGGGGTGAGCAGTTCTTC
CASSWPGLVGGEQFF
>TRBJ2-3|TRBV9|NA|NA
TGTGCCAGCAGCGTAGAGAGGCATGATACGCAGTATTTT
CASSVERHDTQYF
>TRBJ2-5|TRBV13|few|NA
TGTGCCAGCAGTTACGATAGGACGGTACAAGAGACCCAGTACTTC
CASSYDRTVQETQYF
>TRBJ2-5|TRBV20-1|NA|NA
TGCAGTGCTAGAGATTTCGGGCGGAGTCAAGAGACCCAGTACTTC
CSARDFGRSQETQYF
>TRBJ1-1|TRBV12-3/TRBV12-4|NA|TRBD1
TGTGCCAGCAGTCCGACAGGGTGGTTCACTGAAGCTTTCTTT
CASSPTGWFTEAFF
>TRBJ2-5|TRBV15|NA|TRBD2
TGTGCCACCAGCATTAGCGGGAGGGGTATAGAGACCCAGTACTTC
CATSISGRGIETQYF
>TRBJ1-1|TRBV5-1|many|NA
TGCGCCAGCAGAGGGAACCTTGTAGCTGAAGCTTTCTTT
CASRGNLVAEAFF
>TRBJ2-1|TRBV29-1|many|TRBD2
TGCAGCGTTGAGGGTACTAGCGGGAGGGTGAATGAGCAGTTCTTC
CSVEGTSGRVNEQFF
>TRBJ1-3|TRBV20-1|NA|TRBD1
TGCAGTGCTAGAGCTGGAGACAGGGTATCCGGAAACACCATATATTTT
CSARAGDRVSGNTIYF
>TRBJ2-5|TRBV25-1|many|NA
TGTGCCAGCAAGGGGTGGAGACGAGACCAAGAGACCCAGTACTTC
CASKGWRRDQETQYF
>TRBJ1-1|TRBV20-1|few|NA
TGCAGTCCACAAAACACTGAAGCTTTCTTT
CSPQNTEAFF